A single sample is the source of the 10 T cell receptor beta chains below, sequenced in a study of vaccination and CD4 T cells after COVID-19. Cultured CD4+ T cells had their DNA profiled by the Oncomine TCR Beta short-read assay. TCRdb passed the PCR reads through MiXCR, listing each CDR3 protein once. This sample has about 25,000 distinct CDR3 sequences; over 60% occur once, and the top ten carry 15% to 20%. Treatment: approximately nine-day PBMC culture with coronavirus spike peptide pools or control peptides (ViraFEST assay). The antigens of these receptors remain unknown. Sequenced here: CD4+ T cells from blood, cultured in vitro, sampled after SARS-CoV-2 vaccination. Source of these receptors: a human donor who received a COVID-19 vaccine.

Here the CDR3 reads CASSPTRDRGPQPQHF. For the CDR3, the DNA is TGCGCCAGCAGCCCTACTCGGGACAGGGGGCCTCAGCCCCAGCATTTT. The J gene is TRBJ1-5, the V gene TRBV4-1; 12 bases are a match to TRBD1. The CDR3 runs 16 residues. J lost 6 bases, V lost 4 bases, and 7 bases had no gene match. Germline V gene data show CDR1 as MGHRA and CDR2 as YSYEKL.

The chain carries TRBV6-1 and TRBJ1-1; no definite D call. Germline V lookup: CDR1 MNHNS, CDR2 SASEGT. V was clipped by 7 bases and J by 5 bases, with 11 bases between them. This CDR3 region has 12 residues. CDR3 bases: TGTGCCAGCAATATTCTCGGAACTGAAGCTTTCTTT. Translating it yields CASNILGTEAFF.

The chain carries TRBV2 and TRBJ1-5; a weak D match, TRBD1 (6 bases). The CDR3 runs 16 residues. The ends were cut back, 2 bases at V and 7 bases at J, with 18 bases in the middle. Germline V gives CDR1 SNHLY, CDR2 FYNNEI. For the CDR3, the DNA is TGTGCCAGCAGTGAAATGGATTTGGGGGCTAGGCAGCCCCAGCATTTT. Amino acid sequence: CASSEMDLGARQPQHF.

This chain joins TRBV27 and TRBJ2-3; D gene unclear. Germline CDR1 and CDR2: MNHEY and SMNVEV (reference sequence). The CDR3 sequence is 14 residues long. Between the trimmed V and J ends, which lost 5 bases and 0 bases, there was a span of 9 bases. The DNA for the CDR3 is TGTGCCAGCAGTCCGAGACCAAGCACAGATACGCAGTATTTT. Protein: CASSPRPSTDTQYF.

The DNA for the CDR3 is TGTGCCAGCAGTGAAGGGCGGGGGGAGGAGACCCAGTACTTC. Translated: CASSEGRGEETQYF. The genes are TRBV2 and TRBJ2-5; 8 bases fit TRBD2. CDR3 length equals 14 residues. Unmatched junction bases numbered 3, after V lost 1 base and J lost 5 bases. CDR1 and CDR2 (germline): SNHLY, FYNNEI.

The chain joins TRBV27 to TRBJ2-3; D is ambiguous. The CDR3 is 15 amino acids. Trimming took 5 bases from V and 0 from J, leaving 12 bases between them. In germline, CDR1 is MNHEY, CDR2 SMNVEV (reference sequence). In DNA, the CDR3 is TGTGCCAGCAGTGCTCTATTAGGTAGCACAGATACGCAGTATTTT. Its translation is CASSALLGSTDTQYF.

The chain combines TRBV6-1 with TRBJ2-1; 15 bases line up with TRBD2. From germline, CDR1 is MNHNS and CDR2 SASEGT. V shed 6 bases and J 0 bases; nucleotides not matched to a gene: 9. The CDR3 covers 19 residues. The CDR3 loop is CASRPKGLAGGSSYNEQFF. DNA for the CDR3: TGTGCCAGCAGGCCGAAAGGACTAGCGGGGGGGTCCTCCTACAATGAGCAGTTCTTC.

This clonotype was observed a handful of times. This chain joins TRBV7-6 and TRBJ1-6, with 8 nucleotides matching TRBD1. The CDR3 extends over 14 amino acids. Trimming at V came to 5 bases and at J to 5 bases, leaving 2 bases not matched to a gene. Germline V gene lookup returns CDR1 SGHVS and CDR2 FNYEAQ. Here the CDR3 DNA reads TGTGCCAGCAGCCAACAGGGGGATAATTCACCCCTCCACTTT. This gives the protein CASSQQGDNSPLHF.

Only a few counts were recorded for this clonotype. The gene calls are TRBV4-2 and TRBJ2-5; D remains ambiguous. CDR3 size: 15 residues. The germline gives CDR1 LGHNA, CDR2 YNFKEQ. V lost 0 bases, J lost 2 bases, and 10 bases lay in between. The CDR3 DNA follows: TGTGCCAGCAGCCAAGATGGGCGGAAACAAGAGACCCAGTACTTC. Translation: CASSQDGRKQETQYF.

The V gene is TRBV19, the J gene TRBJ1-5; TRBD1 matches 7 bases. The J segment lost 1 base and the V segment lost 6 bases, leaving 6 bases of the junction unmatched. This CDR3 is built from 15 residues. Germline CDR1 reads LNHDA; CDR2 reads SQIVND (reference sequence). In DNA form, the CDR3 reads TGTGCCAGTAGCCGTAGACAGGGAAGCAATCAGCCCCAGCATTTT. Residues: CASSRRQGSNQPQHF.